Listed below are T cell receptor beta chains from one sample, sequenced in a study of sequential checkpoint blockade in melanoma. TCRdb's copy holds only in-frame clones and misses some; the assay was immunoSEQ multiplex PCR. Of about 13,000 clones detected, more than 75% appear once; the ten largest clones hold around a quarter. This material consisted of CD8+ T cells sorted from blood (inferred from file names), taken from a patient given nivolumab and ipilimumab in sequence. These receptors were taken from a human donor with melanoma. Both conserved end residues are part of each CDR3. The D gene is left open where the match is weak. Not every row has a clone size; where given, it reads once, few, many or a size class.

V gene	clone size	D gene	J gene	CDR3 DNA	CDR3 protein
TRBV5-1	once	-	TRBJ2-3	TGCGCCAGCAGCACATTGACAGGCAGCACAGATACGCAGTATTTT	CASSTLTGSTDTQYF
TRBV19	-	TRBD2	TRBJ2-4	TGTGCCAGTGCCTGGGGTAGCGGGAGGTCAAACATTCAGTACTTC	CASAWGSGRSNIQYF
TRBV7-2	once	-	TRBJ2-3	TGTGCCAGCAGCTTATGGGAGAGACCTAGCACAGATACGCAGTATTTT	CASSLWERPSTDTQYF
TRBV7-7	-	-	TRBJ2-5	TGTGCCAGCAGCTTAGTATTCGGCCAAGAGACCCAGTACTTC	CASSLVFGQETQYF
TRBV25-1	-	-	TRBJ2-3	TGTGCCAGCAGTGAAGGGACTCAGTCAGATACGCAGTATTTT	CASSEGTQSDTQYF
TRBV7-9	once	TRBD1	TRBJ1-2	TGTGCCAGCAGCCTAGCGACAGGGACCTATGGCTACACCTTC	CASSLATGTYGYTF
TRBV30	-	-	TRBJ2-6	TGTGCCTGGGGACTGACTGGGGCCAACGTCCTGACTTTC	CAWGLTGANVLTF
TRBV27	-	-	TRBJ1-5	TGTGCCAGCAGTTTCAACAGGGAAAGTCAGCCCCAGCATTTT	CASSFNRESQPQHF
TRBV12-5	-	TRBD1	TRBJ1-5	TGTGCTAGTGGTTTCGGGACAGGGCATAGCAATCAGCCCCAGCATTTT	CASGFGTGHSNQPQHF
TRBV16	-	TRBD1	TRBJ2-1	TGTGCCAGCAGCCAATTTGGACAGGGCTATGAGCAGTTCTTC	CASSQFGQGYEQFF
TRBV13	once	TRBD2	TRBJ2-1	TGTGCCAGCAGCTTAGAGACTAGCGGGAGTGGGTACGGTGAGCAGTTCTTC	CASSLETSGSGYGEQFF
TRBV19	-	TRBD1	TRBJ1-1	TGTGCCATCATGAAACAGGGGAAGGCTTTCTTT	CAIMKQGKAFF
TRBV10-1	-	TRBD2	TRBJ2-7	TGCGCCAGCCCCACTAGCGGGAGGGAGTACGAGCAGTACTTC	CASPTSGREYEQYF
TRBV6-1	-	-	TRBJ2-7	TGTGCCAGCAGTGAAGAGCTGGGGCTCGCGATCGAGCAGTACTTC	CASSEELGLAIEQYF
TRBV4-2	-	-	TRBJ2-2	TGTGCCAGCAGCCAAGATTTCGGAGGTGCCGGGGAGCTGTTTTTT	CASSQDFGGAGELFF
TRBV9	once	TRBD2	TRBJ2-7	TGTGCCAGCAGCGGTAGCGGGAGTTTATACGAGCAGTACTTC	CASSGSGSLYEQYF
TRBV21-1	-	-	TRBJ2-1	TGTGCCAGCAGCAAAGGGGCGCAATCCTACAATGAGCAGTTCTTC	CASSKGAQSYNEQFF
TRBV7-9	-	-	TRBJ2-3	TGTGCCAGCAGCTTAGAACAGAAATCTAGCACAGATACGCAGTATTTT	CASSLEQKSSTDTQYF
TRBV7-6	-	TRBD1	TRBJ1-1	TGTGCCAGCAGTCCATCTGAGGGGACAGGGGGCATGAACACTGAAGCTTTCTTT	CASSPSEGTGGMNTEAFF
TRBV25-1	-	-	TRBJ2-7	TGTGCCAGCAGGGAGGGGAGAATGTACGAGCAGTACTTC	CASREGRMYEQYF
TRBV6-1	-	-	TRBJ1-2	TGTGCCACCGGTGAGGGGGGGGATGGCTACACCTTC	CATGEGGDGYTF
TRBV9	-	TRBD1	TRBJ2-7	TGTGCCAGCAGCGTAGGCCCCCCAGGGGGTGAGCAGTACTTC	CASSVGPPGGEQYF
TRBV7-2	-	-	TRBJ2-7	TGTGCCAGCAGCTCCGGACTGGAGCAGTACTTC	CASSSGLEQYF
TRBV11-2	-	-	TRBJ2-7	TGTGCCAGCAGCCAAGTTAGCGTGGGGTCCGCCGAGCAGTACTTC	CASSQVSVGSAEQYF
TRBV7-6	once	-	TRBJ2-1	TGTGCCAGCAGCTTAAAACCGGACAATGAGCAGTTCTTC	CASSLKPDNEQFF
TRBV27	-	TRBD2	TRBJ2-2	TGTGCCAGCAAGGTTGGGGGGGAGGGAGTCGGGGAGCTGTTTTTT	CASKVGGEGVGELFF
TRBV7-9	-	-	TRBJ2-1	-	CASSFGSGTNEQLF
TRBV5-4	-	-	TRBJ1-2	TGTGCCAGCAGCGAATATAACCATTACAGTTATGGCTACACCTTC	CASSEYNHYSYGYTF
TRBV9	-	TRBD2	TRBJ2-1	TGTGCCAGCAGCGTAGGCGTTAGCGGGAGGGCGAATGAGCAGTTCTTC	CASSVGVSGRANEQFF
TRBV29-1	-	TRBD2	TRBJ2-7	TGCAGCGTTGAAACTAGCGGGAGTTCCTACGAGCAGTACTTC	CSVETSGSSYEQYF
TRBV13	-	-	TRBJ2-7	TGTGCCAGCAGCTCTCGGTACGAGCAGTACTTC	CASSSRYEQYF
TRBV4-3	-	-	TRBJ1-2	TGCGCCAGCAGCCAAGATACAGGCTGGGCCCCTTGGGGCTACACCTTC	CASSQDTGWAPWGYTF
TRBV7-9	-	TRBD2	TRBJ2-7	TGCGCCAGCAGCCAAGAGCTAGCGGGCTCTAGAGAGCAGTACTTC	CASSQELAGSREQYF
TRBV11-1	-	-	TRBJ2-7	TGTGCCAGCAGCTTAGGCAGGGGCTACGAGCAGTACTTC	CASSLGRGYEQYF
TRBV19	-	TRBD1	TRBJ2-1	TGTGCCAGTGCCGGACAGGGCTCCTACAATGAGCAGTTCTTC	CASAGQGSYNEQFF
TRBV20-1	-	-	TRBJ1-2	TGCAGTGCTACGCCAGGCTATGGCTACACCTTC	CSATPGYGYTF
TRBV6-5	-	-	TRBJ1-6	TGTGCCAGCAGGCACGACCTAGGTTATAATTCACCCCTCCACTTT	CASRHDLGYNSPLHF
TRBV5-1	-	TRBD1	TRBJ2-1	TGCGCCAGCAGCTTACAGGGGGTTTACAATGAGCAGTTCTTC	CASSLQGVYNEQFF
TRBV29-1	-	TRBD1	TRBJ2-7	TGCAGCGTCGGGACGGGACAGGAACACTACGAGCAGTACTTC	CSVGTGQEHYEQYF
TRBV7-9	-	TRBD1	TRBJ2-1	TGTGCCAGCAGCTTAGAGACAGGGGCCTACAATGAGCAGTTCTTC	CASSLETGAYNEQFF
TRBV29-1	-	-	TRBJ2-7	TGCAGCGTTGAGCAGGACGGGGGCTACGAGCAGTACTTC	CSVEQDGGYEQYF
TRBV15	-	TRBD2	TRBJ2-7	TGTGCCACCAGCCCCAGCGGGGCCAGCTCCTACGAGCAGTACTTC	CATSPSGASSYEQYF
TRBV5-1	-	TRBD2	TRBJ2-1	TGCGCCAGCAACAAGCGGGGCGAATACAATGAGCAGTTCTTC	CASNKRGEYNEQFF
TRBV4-2	few	TRBD2	TRBJ2-1	TGTGCCAGCAGCCCCACCCCCGGACTAGCGGGGGGACGGGACTACAATGAGCAGTTCTTC	CASSPTPGLAGGRDYNEQFF
TRBV12-5	-	TRBD1	TRBJ1-1	TGTGCTAGTGCTGGGCAGGGGGCCTACACTGAAGCTTTCTTT	CASAGQGAYTEAFF
TRBV29-1	-	-	TRBJ2-2	TGCAGCGTTGGAGGCGACCGGGAGCTGTTTTTT	CSVGGDRELFF
TRBV6-5	-	-	TRBJ2-7	TGTGCCAGCAGTTATACGGGGATCTACTACGAGCAGTACTTC	CASSYTGIYYEQYF
TRBV28	-	TRBD2	TRBJ2-1	TGTGCCAGCAGTTTCCTGCGCGTGACATCCCAGCGGGGCTCCTACAATGAGCAGTTCTTC	CASSFLRVTSQRGSYNEQFF
TRBV7-3	-	-	TRBJ2-1	TGTGCCAGCAGCCGAGCAGGGTACTATGGCAATGAGCAGTTCTTC	CASSRAGYYGNEQFF
TRBV18	-	TRBD2	TRBJ2-7	TGTGCCAGCTCACCTGAACTGGCGGGGGGGCCCTACGAGCAGTACTTC	CASSPELAGGPYEQYF
TRBV6-5	-	-	TRBJ2-2	TGTGCCAGCAGTTACTCGAAGCGGGGGGAGCTGTTTTTT	CASSYSKRGELFF
TRBV4-3	-	TRBD2	TRBJ2-2	TGCGCCAGCAGCCAAGAACAGCCGGGACTAGCGAACACCGGGGAGCTGTTTTTT	CASSQEQPGLANTGELFF
TRBV9	few	-	TRBJ2-2	TGTGCCAGCAGCGTGAACAGGGACGAGGAGAACACCGGGGAGCTGTTTTTT	CASSVNRDEENTGELFF
TRBV4-1	-	TRBD1	TRBJ2-7	TGCGCCAGCAGCCATGAATCGACAGGGGTTTCTATCGGCTACGAGCAGTACTTC	CASSHESTGVSIGYEQYF
TRBV7-9	-	-	TRBJ1-1	TGTGCCAGCAGACCAGCCGGGAACACTGAAGCCTTCTTT	CASRPAGNTEAFF
TRBV10-2	once	TRBD2	TRBJ2-3	TGCGCCAGCCTCGGACTAGCCTTCACAGATACGCAGTATTTT	CASLGLAFTDTQYF
TRBV6-6	once	-	TRBJ1-1	TGTGCCAGCTTCACCAGTTTGAACACTGAAGCTTTCTTT	CASFTSLNTEAFF
TRBV7-6	-	TRBD2	TRBJ2-2	TGTGCCAGCAGCTTGGGAGCGGGAGGGCCGGGCGCCGGGGAGCTGTTTTTT	CASSLGAGGPGAGELFF
TRBV4-1	once	TRBD2	TRBJ2-1	TGCGCCAGCAGCCAGGGACTAGCGGCCCACAATGAGCAGTTCTTC	CASSQGLAAHNEQFF
TRBV28	-	-	TRBJ1-6	TGTGCCAGCGATGGCGGGGGTGGGGTCCTTAATTCACCCCTCCACTTT	CASDGGGGVLNSPLHF